This passage covers 25 T cell receptor beta chains from one sample sequenced in a study of blood T cell repertoires in COVID-19 (dated by TCRdb to 2019 to 2021). Library method: the immunoSEQ multiplex PCR assay. Entries here come from immuneACCESS through TCRdb and include only in-frame sequences with V and J called. Some clones fail to appear in such tables; in the studies checked, an unresolved V gene covers under half of the shortfall, and the cause of the remainder is unknown. Counted in this sample were around 90,000 clones; just under 85% of them appeared once. Approximately 10% of the sample is taken by the ten largest. Sequenced material: peripheral blood. These receptors originate from a woman aged 65 to 85 with active or convalescent COVID-19.

The rearrangement uses TRBV2 and TRBJ2-1; TRBD2 agrees at 11 bases. The CDR3 sequence is 15 residues long. Trimming cost V 6 bases and J 4 bases; bases outside gene matches: 5. Germline V gene lookup returns CDR1 SNHLY and CDR2 FYNNEI. The DNA for the CDR3 is TGTGCCAGCAGCACGGGACTAGCGGTATACAATGAGCAGTTCTTC. Amino acid sequence: CASSTGLAVYNEQFF.

J is TRBJ1-1 and V is TRBV3-1 (or the pseudogene TRBV3-2); 8 nucleotides align to TRBD1. The V gene's germline CDR1 is LGHDT and CDR2 YNNKEL (reference sequence). V shed 4 bases, J shed 3 bases, and the junction held 7 bases outside the gene matches. CDR3 length: 15 residues. CDR3 sequence: CASSPRTGRDTEAFF. In nucleotides, the CDR3 is TGTGCCAGCAGCCCCCGGACAGGGCGGGACACTGAAGCTTTCTTT.

This chain uses TRBV7-2 with TRBJ1-4; 7 nucleotides agree with TRBD1. Unmatched junction bases numbered 6, after V lost 4 bases and J lost 4 bases. Germline lookup yields CDR1 SGHTA and CDR2 FQGNSA. The CDR3 covers 15 residues. CDR3 sequence (DNA): TGTGCCAGCAGCTCCGGACAGGTTGTTAATGAAAAACTGTTTTTT. Amino acids: CASSSGQVVNEKLFF.

This clone appeared once. This chain connects TRBV7-8 to TRBJ1-5; D not certain. The CDR3 spans 15 residues. V lost 2 bases to trimming and J lost 0 bases, with 8 bases between them. In germline, CDR1 is SGHVS, CDR2 FQNEAQ. The CDR3 coding sequence is TGTGCCAGCAGCTTAAACTGGTATAGCAATCAGCCCCAGCATTTT. Translation: CASSLNWYSNQPQHF.

The chain is built from TRBV28 and TRBJ1-2; D is possibly TRBD1 (6 bases). The CDR3 length is 15 residues. V dropped 1 base and J dropped 0 bases, with 9 bases sitting between them. Per the germline V gene, CDR1 is MDHEN and CDR2 is SYDVKM. The chain's CDR3 is CASSLLQGANYGYTF. For the CDR3, the DNA is TGTGCCAGCAGTTTATTACAGGGAGCTAACTATGGCTACACCTTC.

This clone was counted only a few times. The chain uses TRBV23-1 and TRBJ1-1; 11 positions agree with TRBD1. TRBV23-1 is marked as an open reading frame, function uncertain. The J segment lost 6 bases and the V segment lost 3 bases, leaving 15 bases of the junction unmatched. This CDR3 region has 18 residues. This CDR3 is CASSQLRDRGRYGAEAFF. The CDR3 DNA sequence: TGCGCCAGCAGTCAGCTCCGGGACAGGGGGAGGTATGGCGCTGAAGCTTTCTTT.

The chain couples TRBV5-1 to TRBJ1-3, with TRBD1 matching 8 bases. Germline assignment: CDR1 SGHRS and CDR2 YFSETQ. The length of the CDR3 is 16 residues. The trim removed 4 bases at V and 0 bases at J, leaving 6 bases unmatched. The CDR3 bases are TGCGCCAGCAGCCCCGGGACAGGAAACTCTGGAAACACCATATATTTT. Encoded protein: CASSPGTGNSGNTIYF.

This chain connects TRBV5-1 to TRBJ2-5; TRBD1 matches 7 bases. This CDR3 is built from 13 residues. Germline CDR1 is SGHRS and CDR2 is YFSETQ. The V gene end was trimmed by 6 bases and the J gene end by 5 bases; junction bases not matched to a gene: 7. The CDR3 DNA reads TGCGCCAGCAACACAGGGGCGCAGGAGACCCAGTACTTC. Translation: CASNTGAQETQYF.

The V call is TRBV5-1, the J call TRBJ2-4, with TRBD2 identical over 10 bases. Trimming removed 2 bases from V and 2 bases from J; junction bases left unmatched: 4. CDR1 is SGHRS and CDR2 is YFSETQ in the germline V gene. The CDR3 extends over 16 amino acids. CDR3 in amino acids: CASSLTGLATKNIQYF. CDR3 nucleotide sequence: TGCGCCAGCAGCTTAACGGGACTAGCGACCAAAAACATTCAGTACTTC.

The chain employs TRBV11-2 and TRBJ1-3; D ambiguous. V lost 4 bases and J 3 bases, leaving 16 bases between the germline ends. Germline values: CDR1 SGHAT, CDR2 FQNNGV. The CDR3 runs to 16 residues. In DNA, the CDR3 is TGTGCCAGCAGCTCCCCCCGCGGCCCCATTGGAAACACCATATATTTT. This codes for CASSSPRGPIGNTIYF.

The chain joins TRBV21-1 to TRBJ2-7; TRBD1 is the table's D call, not checked against the DNA. TRBV21-1 is tagged as a pseudogene. The CDR3 extends over 16 amino acids. The CDR3 DNA sequence: TGTGCCAGCAGCGGAAAGACAGGGGGCGCTCCCTACGAGCAGTACTTC. This sequence encodes CASSGKTGGAPYEQYF.

Notes on this clone: Different DNA sequences within this sample yield the same CDR3. CDR3 sequence reads: CASGGSYNEQFF. CDR3 in DNA: TGTGCCAGCGGTGGCAGCTACAATGAGCAGTTCTTC. The J gene is TRBJ2-1, the V gene TRBV28; D is unclear. Germline lookup yields CDR1 MDHEN and CDR2 SYDVKM. This CDR3 contains 12 residues. Trimming stripped 8 bases from V and 3 bases from J, with 8 bases between.

V gene TRBV6-2 or TRBV6-3 combines with J gene TRBJ1-2; the D gene is possibly TRBD1 (5 bases). CDR1 MNHEY and CDR2 SVGEGT come from the germline V gene. This CDR3 has 14 residues. The V gene lost 2 bases and the J gene lost 8 bases, with 15 bases spanning the gap. CDR3 amino acids: CASSYSFQGGGYTF. DNA for the CDR3: TGTGCCAGCAGTTACAGCTTCCAGGGTGGCGGCTACACCTTC.

V and J are TRBV6-4 and TRBJ2-2; D remains ambiguous. This CDR3 spans 14 amino acids. Germline V gene lookup returns CDR1 MRHNA and CDR2 SNTAGT. The germline V and J ends were trimmed by 3 bases and 1 base, with 6 bases remaining between them. CDR3 sequence reads: CASSEKRNTGELFF. For the CDR3, the DNA is TGTGCCAGCAGTGAAAAGAGGAACACCGGGGAGCTGTTTTTT.

Written as DNA, the CDR3 is TGTGCCACCAGCAGGTACTCAGGGTTGGATGAGCAGTTCTTC. It yields the protein CATSRYSGLDEQFF. The J gene is TRBJ2-1, the V gene TRBV15; D may be TRBD1 (5 bases). Trimming shortened V by 3 bases and J by 8 bases, and 14 bases separated the two germline ends. Germline loops: CDR1 LNHNV, CDR2 YYDKDF (reference sequence). CDR3 length: 14 amino acids.

J is TRBJ2-3 and V is TRBV29-1, with 15 bases lining up with TRBD2. The CDR3 is 14 amino acids. J lost 5 bases, V lost 6 bases, and 3 bases had no gene match. The germline CDR1 and CDR2 sequences are SQVTM and ANQGSEA. CDR3 sequence (DNA): TGCAGCGTCGGACTAGCGGGGGGGGTAGATACGCAGTATTTT. Amino acids: CSVGLAGGVDTQYF.

This clone came up a few times. This sequence joins TRBV5-4 and TRBJ1-1; 7 bases align to TRBD1. Losses at the gene ends were 4 bases for V and 4 bases for J; bases not matched to a gene: 7. This CDR3 spans 14 amino acids. CDR1 and CDR2 from the germline V gene are SGHNT and YYREEE (reference sequence). The CDR3 nucleotides read TGTGCCAGCAGCGGGCGACAGGGTCCCACTGAAGCTTTCTTT. It specifies CASSGRQGPTEAFF.

In DNA form, the CDR3 reads TGTGCCAGTAATTCGTTACAGACCATTAATGAAAAACTGTTTTTT. Amino acids: CASNSLQTINEKLFF. The genes are TRBV19 and TRBJ1-4; no clear D. The V gene lost 7 bases and the J gene lost 4 bases, with 16 bases spanning the gap. Germline-derived CDR1 and CDR2 are LNHDA and SQIVND (reference sequence). CDR3 length: 15 residues.

The chain carries TRBV28 and TRBJ1-5, with 12 bases identical to TRBD1. V shed 2 bases, J shed 5 bases, and the junction held 1 base outside the gene matches. CDR3 length: 15 amino acids. Germline CDR1 is MDHEN and CDR2 is SYDVKM. In DNA, the CDR3 is TGTGCCAGCAGTTTAGGGACAGGGGGCTATCAGCCCCAGCATTTT. It specifies CASSLGTGGYQPQHF.

The genes are TRBV7-2 and TRBJ2-2, with 11 nucleotides matching TRBD1. The germline V gene has CDR1 SGHTA and CDR2 FQGNSA. V was pared by 4 bases and J by 4 bases, with 5 bases of the junction left unmatched. The CDR3 length is 16 residues. The CDR3 is CASSWTGGGLTGELFF. In nucleotides, the CDR3 is TGTGCCAGCAGCTGGACAGGGGGCGGCCTCACCGGGGAGCTGTTTTTT. Complete variable domain (other parts from reference TRBV7-2 and TRBJ2-2): GAGVSQSPSNKVTEKGKDVELRCDPISGHTALYWYRQSLGQGLEFLIYFQGNSAPDKSGLPSDRFSAERTGGSVSTLTIQRTQQEDSAVYLCASSWTGGGLTGELFFGEGSRLTVL.

The table lists this clone with a few counts. The chain recombines TRBV4-3 with TRBJ2-1, with 8 bases that match TRBD2. This CDR3 region has 17 residues. J was trimmed by 9 bases and V by 0 bases; bases with no gene match: 13. In germline, CDR1 is LGHNA, CDR2 YSLEER. CDR3 in amino acids: CASSQDFGPGGPGEQFF. The CDR3 DNA reads as TGCGCCAGCAGCCAAGATTTCGGGCCGGGGGGGCCTGGTGAGCAGTTCTTC.

This chain connects TRBV5-4 to TRBJ2-1; D gene ambiguous. Per germline, CDR1 SGHNT and CDR2 YYREEE (reference sequence). The CDR3 runs to 12 residues. V gave up 4 bases and J gave up 2 bases, with 4 bases separating them. The CDR3 DNA reads TGTGCCAGCAGCGCGGCCTACAATGAGCAGTTCTTC. The encoded protein is CASSAAYNEQFF.

This sequence joins TRBV18 and TRBJ1-1, with 7 bases lining up with TRBD1. Germline CDR1 KGHSH, CDR2 LQKENI. The CDR3 has 13 amino acids. V gave up 6 bases and J gave up 4 bases; unmatched junction bases: 5. CDR3 sequence (DNA): TGTGCCAGCTCCCAATCAGGGGGCACTGAAGCTTTCTTT. This encodes CASSQSGGTEAFF.

The rearrangement joins TRBV6-5 to TRBJ1-5, with 8 bases aligning to TRBD1. CDR3 size: 15 residues. CDR1 and CDR2 (germline): MNHEY, SVGAGI. J was trimmed by 4 bases and V by 5 bases; bases with no gene match: 7. The CDR3 DNA reads as TGTGCCAGCAGTCTACAGGGGGAAGGAAATCAGCCCCAGCATTTT. It translates to CASSLQGEGNQPQHF.

This chain links TRBV2 with TRBJ1-1, with D perhaps TRBD1 (5 bases). The CDR3 runs to 13 residues. The V end was cut by 6 bases, the J end by 0 bases, with 8 bases between. The germline V gene encodes CDR1 SNHLY and CDR2 FYNNEI. This chain's CDR3 is CASRWTLNTEAFF. CDR3 in DNA: TGTGCCAGCAGGTGGACACTGAACACTGAAGCTTTCTTT.